These 17 T cell receptor beta chains originate from one sample sequenced in a study of beta chain features in type 1 diabetes. Study outcomes and limitations: In all four CD4+ subsets, TCRB CDR3 length was significantly, moderately reduced in type 1 diabetes.

As every portion of the isolated RNA was reverse transcribed, the sequencing read expressed TCRB transcripts. The method was immunoSEQ multiplex PCR; TCRdb's version includes in-frame clones alone and lacks a portion of them. The sample yields more than 250,000 clones, roughly 20% seen once. For these TCRs, the target antigens are not known. Material for sequencing was naive CD4+ T cells from blood. Source of these receptors: a woman in her forties with type 1 diabetes.

The chain couples TRBV7-2 to TRBJ2-7; TRBD1 matches 7 bases. J gave up 1 base and V 5 bases, and 2 bases lay outside the gene matches. The CDR3 loop spans 13 amino acids. Germline lookup yields CDR1 SGHTA and CDR2 FQGNSA. CDR3 sequence reads: CASSPTGSYEQYF. The CDR3 bases are TGTGCCAGCAGCCCGACAGGGTCCTACGAGCAGTACTTC.

The V gene is TRBV30, the J gene TRBJ2-2; D possibly corresponds to TRBD2 (6 bases). CDR3 length equals 15 residues. Trimming cost V 0 bases and J 0 bases, with 8 bases left between them. Germline CDR1 reads GTSNPN; CDR2 reads SVGIG (reference sequence). CDR3 amino acids: CAWSVGGTNTGELFF. The CDR3, as DNA: TGTGCCTGGAGTGTGGGGGGAACGAACACCGGGGAGCTGTTTTTT.

There are a few counts of this clone. This sequence joins TRBV10-3 and TRBJ2-7; tentative D call: TRBD1 (5 bases). The CDR3 totals 15 residues. V was shortened by 4 bases and J by 2 bases, with 15 bases between the two germline ends. CDR1 ENHRY and CDR2 SYGVKD come from the germline V gene. CDR3 DNA sequence: TGTGCCATCAGTGCCCCCGGCGACAGTACCTACGAGCAGTACTTC. It yields the protein CAISAPGDSTYEQYF.

The rearrangement links TRBV7-2 to TRBJ2-3; 8 bases fit TRBD1. The CDR3 covers 14 residues. V lost 5 bases and J lost 5; bases outside the gene matches: 6. The germline gives CDR1 SGHTA, CDR2 FQGNSA. CDR3 residues: CASSTRGPVDTQYF. The CDR3 coding sequence is TGTGCCAGCAGCACCAGGGGGCCGGTAGATACGCAGTATTTT.

This clone was observed a few times. V and J are TRBV7-2 and TRBJ2-7, with 10 bases fitting TRBD1. The germline gives CDR1 SGHTA, CDR2 FQGNSA. The CDR3 is 15 amino acids. V trimming: 3 bases; J trimming: 0 bases; junction bases outside the gene matches: 2. Here the CDR3 DNA reads TGTGCCAGCAGCTTGGGACAGGGGTTCTCCTACGAGCAGTACTTC. This gives the protein CASSLGQGFSYEQYF.

The V gene is TRBV7-2, the J gene TRBJ1-3; TRBD1 matches 10 bases. Looked up from germline, CDR1 is SGHTA and CDR2 is FQGNSA. V shed 4 bases and J 3 bases; nucleotides not matched to a gene: 6. The length of the CDR3 is 16 residues. In DNA form, the CDR3 reads TGTGCCAGCAGCTCCGCCGGGACAGGGGTTGGAAACACCATATATTTT. The encoded protein is CASSSAGTGVGNTIYF.

V usage is TRBV30 and J usage is TRBJ2-5; D call uncertain. Trimming stripped 4 bases from V and 4 bases from J, with 10 bases between. The CDR3 has 12 residues. CDR1 and CDR2 from the germline V gene are GTSNPN and SVGIG (reference sequence). The CDR3 DNA reads as TGTGCCTGGATGACGACTGCAGAGACCCAGTACTTC. Amino acids: CAWMTTAETQYF.

The V gene is TRBV29-1, the J gene TRBJ2-1, with TRBD2 matching 7 bases. The CDR3 covers 13 residues. Germline V CDR1 and CDR2: SQVTM, ANQGSEA. Unmatched junction bases numbered 7, after V lost 3 bases and J lost 8 bases. The CDR3 spells CSVDRDYGHEQFF. The CDR3 coding sequence is TGCAGCGTTGACCGGGACTACGGCCATGAGCAGTTCTTC.

This clone was detected a few times. This chain joins TRBV27 and TRBJ2-3, with TRBD1 identical over 9 bases. The CDR3 is 14 residues long. Trimming cost V 5 bases and J 6 bases; bases outside gene matches: 6. Germline CDR1 is MNHEY and CDR2 is SMNVEV (reference sequence). The CDR3 region has the DNA TGTGCCAGCAGTCCCGGACAGGGGTGGGATACGCAGTATTTT. The encoded protein is CASSPGQGWDTQYF.

Note on this clone: Within the sample, other DNA sequences also encode this same CDR3. CDR3 protein: CASSSQGGNTEAFF. CDR3 bases: TGCGCCAGCAGCTCCCAGGGGGGAAACACTGAAGCTTTCTTT. The genes are TRBV5-1 and TRBJ1-1; 7 positions match TRBD1. CDR1 is SGHRS and CDR2 is YFSETQ in the germline V gene. V was clipped by 3 bases and J by 2 bases; unmatched bases: 4. The CDR3 extends over 14 amino acids.

The chain recombines TRBV18 with TRBJ2-3; a weak D match, TRBD1 (5 bases). V lost 2 bases, J lost 2 bases, and 8 bases lay in between. Germline loops: CDR1 KGHSH, CDR2 LQKENI. The CDR3 runs to 14 residues. This CDR3 is CASSPTTDTDTQYF. CDR3 nucleotide sequence: TGTGCCAGCTCACCAACGACAGACACAGATACGCAGTATTTT.

The gene calls are TRBV9 and TRBJ2-5; 8 bases map to TRBD2. Germline V CDR1 and CDR2: SGDLS, YYNGEE. V was clipped by 1 base and J by 0 bases; unmatched bases: 5. The CDR3 sequence is 16 residues long. The CDR3 is CASSVSPGGYQETQYF. CDR3 DNA: TGTGCCAGCAGCGTATCCCCGGGGGGGTACCAAGAGACCCAGTACTTC.

Only a few counts were recorded for this clone. V and J are TRBV5-4 and TRBJ2-7; 7 nucleotides agree with TRBD1. Germline V lookup: CDR1 SGHNT, CDR2 YYREEE (reference sequence). J lost 5 bases, V lost 0 bases, and 5 bases had no gene match. The CDR3 loop spans 14 amino acids. The CDR3 here is CASSLGQGSNEQYF. As DNA, the CDR3 is TGTGCCAGCAGCTTGGGACAGGGAAGTAACGAGCAGTACTTC.

The CDR3 bases are TGTGCCAGCAGCAAAGGACAGAACTATGGCTACACCTTC. Translation: CASSKGQNYGYTF. The chain employs TRBV5-4 and TRBJ1-2; possibly TRBD1 for D (6 bases). From germline, CDR1 is SGHNT and CDR2 YYREEE (reference sequence). This CDR3 is 13 amino acids long. V was shortened by 4 bases and J by 2 bases, with 9 bases between the two germline ends.

This clone has only a few counts. The chain recombines TRBV5-1 with TRBJ2-7; perhaps TRBD1 as D (6 bases). This CDR3 has 14 amino acids. V lost 5 bases to trimming and J lost 0 bases, with 12 bases between them. Germline lookup yields CDR1 SGHRS and CDR2 YFSETQ. The DNA of the CDR3 is TGCGCCAGCAGGCCTCAGGGGAGCTCCTACGAGCAGTACTTC. It is translated as CASRPQGSSYEQYF.

This clone turned up a few times. The chain has TRBV9 and TRBJ2-1; D is possibly TRBD2 (7 bases). This CDR3 comprises 15 residues. Germline CDR1 reads SGDLS; CDR2 reads YYNGEE. V lost 0 bases to trimming and J lost 6 bases, with 13 bases between them. CDR3: CASSVVAGALNEQFF. CDR3 coding DNA: TGTGCCAGCAGCGTAGTGGCGGGGGCGCTCAATGAGCAGTTCTTC.

The gene calls are TRBV28 and TRBJ1-1, with unresolved D. Looked up from germline, CDR1 is MDHEN and CDR2 is SYDVKM. V lost 6 bases, J lost 1 base, and 6 bases lay in between. CDR3 length: 12 amino acids. The CDR3 loop reads CASRLGNTEAFF. The CDR3 coding sequence is TGTGCCAGCAGGCTCGGGAACACTGAAGCTTTCTTT.